The 12 T cell receptor beta chains listed next were all sequenced from one sample in a study of control samples from healthy donors and cancer patients. Profiling relied on immunoSEQ multiplex PCR, and the TCRdb table lists in-frame clones only, not all of them. The repertoire has around 170,000 clones, almost 90% of them found once; the top ten carry over 4%. The source material was blood. The receptor source for this set is a woman between 25 and 40 years old in good health.

This chain links TRBV9 with TRBJ1-3; 7 bases align to TRBD1. V lost 0 bases to trimming and J lost 4 bases; unmatched junction nucleotides: 7. From germline, CDR1 is SGDLS and CDR2 YYNGEE. The CDR3 is 16 residues long. The CDR3 nucleotides are TGTGCCAGCAGCGTAGTCCCAGGGGGTGGCGGAAACACCATATATTTT. The encoded protein is CASSVVPGGGGNTIYF.

The V gene is TRBV5-6, the J gene TRBJ2-2; the D is unclear. Germline CDR1 reads SGHDT; CDR2 reads YYEEEE. The ends were cut back, 2 bases at V and 8 bases at J, with 13 bases in the middle. The length of the CDR3 is 14 residues. The CDR3 bases are TGTGCCAGCAGCTTAGTCTTCAGTAAGGGGGAGCTGTTTTTT. Its protein product is CASSLVFSKGELFF. The variable domain in full, completed from reference TRBV5-6 and TRBJ2-2, reads DAGVTQSPTHLIKTRGQQVTLRCSPKSGHDTVSWYQQALGQGPQFIFQYYEEEERQRGNFPDRFSGHQFPNYSSELNVNALLLGDSALYLCASSLVFSKGELFFGEGSRLTVL.

The chain recombines TRBV27 with TRBJ1-2, with no clear D. Germline assignment: CDR1 MNHEY and CDR2 SMNVEV (reference sequence). This CDR3 region has 16 residues. Trimming shortened V by 4 bases and J by 0 bases, and 15 bases separated the two germline ends. CDR3 amino acids: CASSSTDGKANYGYTF. DNA of the CDR3: TGTGCCAGCAGTTCTACGGACGGGAAAGCTAACTATGGCTACACCTTC.

This clone was detected a few times. Other nucleotide sequences from this sample produce the same CDR3. The chain recombines TRBV9 with TRBJ2-2; 9 bases align to TRBD2. The CDR3 has 17 residues. Unmatched junction bases numbered 5, after V lost 0 bases and J lost 2 bases. Germline CDR1 reads SGDLS; CDR2 reads YYNGEE. This CDR3 is CASSVGSGGPNTGELFF. In DNA form, the CDR3 reads TGTGCCAGCAGCGTAGGGAGCGGGGGGCCTAACACCGGGGAGCTGTTTTTT.

This clone showed up just once. CDR3 loop: CASSLGGMDTQYF. The DNA of the CDR3 is TGTGCCAGCAGCCTCGGGGGAATGGATACGCAGTATTTT. The gene calls are TRBV7-9 and TRBJ2-3; a possible D gene is TRBD2 (6 bases). The germline V and J ends were trimmed by 5 bases and 6 bases, with 12 bases remaining between them. This CDR3 spans 13 amino acids. Per germline, CDR1 SEHNR and CDR2 FQNEAQ (reference sequence).

The rearrangement joins TRBV6-5 to TRBJ1-2, with D possibly matching TRBD1 (6 bases). The CDR3 spans 12 residues. Trimming pared 6 bases from V and 8 bases from J, leaving 13 bases between. Per the germline V gene, CDR1 is MNHEY and CDR2 is SVGAGI. The DNA of the CDR3 is TGTGCCAGCAGCAGGGGATCAAGCGGCTACACCTTC. It encodes CASSRGSSGYTF.

The genes are TRBV5-4 and TRBJ1-6; the D is unclear. This CDR3 spans 14 amino acids. V was clipped by 2 bases and J by 10 bases, with 13 bases between them. Germline CDR1 reads SGHNT; CDR2 reads YYREEE (reference sequence). CDR3 bases: TGTGCCAGCAGCTTCAAACCGGCCGGATCACCCCTCCACTTT. It is translated as CASSFKPAGSPLHF.

The genes are TRBV2 and TRBJ2-5; the match to TRBD1 covers 7 bases. Looked up from germline, CDR1 is SNHLY and CDR2 is FYNNEI. The CDR3 consists of 15 residues. V shed 4 bases and J 5 bases; nucleotides not matched to a gene: 10. CDR3 sequence reads: CASSVRGRSGETQYF. The DNA for the CDR3 is TGTGCCAGCAGTGTGAGGGGGCGGTCAGGGGAGACCCAGTACTTC. Based on the CDR3 plus reference TRBV2 and TRBJ2-5, the full variable domain is EPEVTQTPSHQVTQMGQEVILRCVPISNHLYFYWYRQILGQKVEFLVSFYNNEISEKSEIFDDQFSVERPDGSNFTLKIRSTKLEDSAMYFCASSVRGRSGETQYFGPGTRLLVL.

The chain uses TRBV19 and TRBJ1-6; 7 positions match TRBD1. J was trimmed by 7 bases and V by 7 bases; bases with no gene match: 4. The CDR3 is 13 amino acids. CDR1 and CDR2 from the germline V gene are LNHDA and SQIVND (reference sequence). This CDR3 reads CASTSGGNSPLHF. CDR3 bases: TGTGCCAGTACCTCAGGGGGGAATTCACCCCTCCACTTT.

This chain uses TRBV27 with TRBJ1-1; D is unclear. The CDR3 length is 13 residues. V lost 5 bases and J 0 bases, leaving 7 bases between the germline ends. The germline gives CDR1 MNHEY, CDR2 SMNVEV (reference sequence). CDR3 sequence reads: CASSAQMNTEAFF. CDR3 bases: TGTGCCAGCAGTGCTCAAATGAACACTGAAGCTTTCTTT.

The chain recombines TRBV2 with TRBJ1-6, with D tentatively TRBD1 (6 bases). Deletions cut 6 bases from V and 4 bases from J, with 10 bases between. The CDR3 has 14 residues. CDR1 is SNHLY, CDR2 FYNNEI, per germline. CDR3 in amino acids: CASRLQGYNSPLHF. In nucleotides, the CDR3 is TGTGCCAGCAGACTACAGGGATATAATTCACCCCTCCACTTT.

The V and J genes are TRBV2 and TRBJ1-4; D may be TRBD1 (6 bases). V was shortened by 5 bases and J by 4 bases, with 17 bases between the two germline ends. Germline CDR1 and CDR2: SNHLY and FYNNEI. The CDR3 has 16 amino acids. CDR3 DNA: TGTGCCAGCAGTAAATTCCCGACAGGTCTTAATGAAAAACTGTTTTTT. Translating gives CASSKFPTGLNEKLFF. Variable domain in full (rest from reference TRBV2 and TRBJ1-4): EPEVTQTPSHQVTQMGQEVILRCVPISNHLYFYWYRQILGQKVEFLVSFYNNEISEKSEIFDDQFSVERPDGSNFTLKIRSTKLEDSAMYFCASSKFPTGLNEKLFFGSGTQLSVL.